The entry that follows covers one T cell receptor (beta chain) sequence. The data are from a study of blood T cell repertoires in COVID-19. Libraries were prepared by immunoSEQ multiplex PCR; TCRdb keeps only in-frame clonotypes and omits some of them. This table has under 150,000 clones, roughly 81% appearing once. The CDR3 length is 15 residues. Deletions cut 1 base from V and 1 base from J, with 5 bases between. Germline V gives CDR1 MNHNS, CDR2 SASEGT. The sample consisted of peripheral blood. The clonotype comes from a man aged 35-49 years with acute or convalescent COVID-19. The genes are TRBV6-1 and TRBJ1-6, with D hard to call. As DNA, the CDR3 is TGTGCCAGCAGTGAAGTCGCGTCCTATAATTCACCCCTCCACTTT. The encoded protein is CASSEVASYNSPLHF.